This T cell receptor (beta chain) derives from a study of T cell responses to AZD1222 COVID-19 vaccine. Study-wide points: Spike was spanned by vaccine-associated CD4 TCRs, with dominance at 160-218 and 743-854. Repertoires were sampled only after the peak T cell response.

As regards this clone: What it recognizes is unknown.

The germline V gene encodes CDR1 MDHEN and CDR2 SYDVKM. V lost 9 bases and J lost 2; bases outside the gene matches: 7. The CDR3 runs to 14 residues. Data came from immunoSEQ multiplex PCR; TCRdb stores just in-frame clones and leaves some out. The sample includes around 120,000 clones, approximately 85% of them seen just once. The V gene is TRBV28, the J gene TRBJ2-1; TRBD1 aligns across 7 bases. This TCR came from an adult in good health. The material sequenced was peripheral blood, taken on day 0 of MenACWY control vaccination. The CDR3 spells CASQTGLAYNEQFF. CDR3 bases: TGTGCCAGTCAGACAGGGCTTGCCTACAATGAGCAGTTCTTC. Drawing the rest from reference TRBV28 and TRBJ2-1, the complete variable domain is DVKVTQSSRYLVKRTGEKVFLECVQDMDHENMFWYRQDPGLGLRLIYFSYDVKMKEKGDIPEGYSVSREKKERFSLILESASTNQTSMYLCASQTGLAYNEQFFGPGTRLTVL.